This T cell receptor beta chain was recovered during a study of cytomegalovirus exposure and HLA in healthy donors. Study-wide results and limits: V- and J-gene trimming of TCR beta was linked (in a later analysis) to a missense DCLRE1C variant. Specificity for CMV antigens was confirmed in vitro for three of the CMV-associated chains. Later analysis identified around 15,000 TCR beta sequences associated with HLA alleles, using a false discovery rate threshold of 0.05. Productive status was seen about 87% or about 30% of the time for most TCR beta V segments in an earlier analysis.

On this clone itself: Its antigen is as yet unknown.

PCR involved 60 Vbeta and 13 Jbeta primers. Sequencing used immunoSEQ multiplex PCR; TCRdb keeps in-frame clones, though not all of them. The sample lists 200,000 or so clones, around 73% occurring once. The ends were cut back, 5 bases at V and 6 bases at J, with 32 bases in the middle. Germline loops: CDR1 SGHTA, CDR2 FQGTGA. CDR3 length equals 20 residues. Sequencing was performed on PBMCs. The TCR sequence derives from a male donor in good health and CMV-seronegative. The chain is built from TRBV7-3 and TRBJ2-1; either TRBD1 or TRBD2 may fit D (9 bases each). The CDR3 sequence is CASSPVPGQGIAGDSNEQFF. CDR3 nucleotides: TGTGCCAGCAGCCCAGTTCCGGGACAGGGCATAGCGGGAGATAGCAATGAGCAGTTCTTC.